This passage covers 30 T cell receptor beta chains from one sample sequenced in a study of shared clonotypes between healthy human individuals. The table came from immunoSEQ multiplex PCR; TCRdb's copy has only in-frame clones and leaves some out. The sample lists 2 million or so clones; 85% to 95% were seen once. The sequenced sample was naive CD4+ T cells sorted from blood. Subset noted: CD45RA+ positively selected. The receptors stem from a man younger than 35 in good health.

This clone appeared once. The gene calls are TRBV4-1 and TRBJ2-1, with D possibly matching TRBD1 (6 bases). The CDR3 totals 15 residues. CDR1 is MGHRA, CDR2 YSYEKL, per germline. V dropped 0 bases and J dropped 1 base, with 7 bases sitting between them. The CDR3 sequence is CASSQDRGSYNEQFF. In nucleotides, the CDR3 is TGCGCCAGCAGCCAAGACAGGGGTTCCTACAATGAGCAGTTCTTC.

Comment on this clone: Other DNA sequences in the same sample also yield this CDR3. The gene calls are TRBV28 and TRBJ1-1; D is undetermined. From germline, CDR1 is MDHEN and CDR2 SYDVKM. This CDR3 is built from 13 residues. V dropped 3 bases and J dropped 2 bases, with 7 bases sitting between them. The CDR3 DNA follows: TGTGCCAGCAGTTTGACGGGAAACACTGAAGCTTTCTTT. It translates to CASSLTGNTEAFF.

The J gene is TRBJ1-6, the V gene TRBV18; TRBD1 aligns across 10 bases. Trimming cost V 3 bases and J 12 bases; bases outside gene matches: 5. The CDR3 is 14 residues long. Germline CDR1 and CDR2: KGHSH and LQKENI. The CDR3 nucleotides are TGTGCCAGCTCACCCGGGACAGGGGACCAACCCCTCCACTTT. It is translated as CASSPGTGDQPLHF.

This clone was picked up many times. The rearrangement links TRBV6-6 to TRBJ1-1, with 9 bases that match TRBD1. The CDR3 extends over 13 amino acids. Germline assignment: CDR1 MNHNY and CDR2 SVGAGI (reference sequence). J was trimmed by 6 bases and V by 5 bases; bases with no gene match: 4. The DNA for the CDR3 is TGTGCCAGCAGTGGGACAGGGACTGCTGAAGCTTTCTTT. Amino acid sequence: CASSGTGTAEAFF.

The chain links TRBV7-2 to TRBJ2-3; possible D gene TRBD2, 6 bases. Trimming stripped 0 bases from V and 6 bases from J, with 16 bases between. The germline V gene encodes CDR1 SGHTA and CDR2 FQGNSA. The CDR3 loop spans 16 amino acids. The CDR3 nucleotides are TGTGCCAGCAGCTTAGCCCCACCGGGCGGGAAGGATACGCAGTATTTT. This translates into CASSLAPPGGKDTQYF.

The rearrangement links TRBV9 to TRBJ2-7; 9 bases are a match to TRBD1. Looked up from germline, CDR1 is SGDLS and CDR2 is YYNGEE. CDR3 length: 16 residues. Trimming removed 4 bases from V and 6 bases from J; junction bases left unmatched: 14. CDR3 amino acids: CASSPAGTGFSPEQYF. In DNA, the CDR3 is TGTGCCAGCAGCCCGGCAGGGACAGGGTTTTCTCCCGAGCAGTACTTC.

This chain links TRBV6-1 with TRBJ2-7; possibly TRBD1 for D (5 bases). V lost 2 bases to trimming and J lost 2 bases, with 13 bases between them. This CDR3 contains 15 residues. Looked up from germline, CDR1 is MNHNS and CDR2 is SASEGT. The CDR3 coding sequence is TGTGCCAGCAGTGAAAGGGGTGGGGTTCCCTACGAGCAGTACTTC. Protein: CASSERGGVPYEQYF.

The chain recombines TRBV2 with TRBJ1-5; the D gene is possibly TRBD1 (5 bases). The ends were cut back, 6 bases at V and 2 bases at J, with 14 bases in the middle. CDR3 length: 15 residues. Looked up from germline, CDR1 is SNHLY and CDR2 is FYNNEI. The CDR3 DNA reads TGTGCCAGCAGAGAGACAGACCTAGGCAATCAGCCCCAGCATTTT. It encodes CASRETDLGNQPQHF.

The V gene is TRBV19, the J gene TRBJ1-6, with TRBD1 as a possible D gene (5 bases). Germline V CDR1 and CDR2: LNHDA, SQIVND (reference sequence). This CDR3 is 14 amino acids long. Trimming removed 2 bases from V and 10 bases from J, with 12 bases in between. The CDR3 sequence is CASSIRPGESPLHF. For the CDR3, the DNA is TGTGCCAGTAGTATAAGGCCGGGGGAGTCACCCCTCCACTTT.

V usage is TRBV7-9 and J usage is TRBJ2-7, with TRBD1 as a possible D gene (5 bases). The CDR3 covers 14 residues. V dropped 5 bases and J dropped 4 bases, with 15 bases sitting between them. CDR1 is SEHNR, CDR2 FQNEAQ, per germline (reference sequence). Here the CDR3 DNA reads TGTGCCAGCAGCCCCCCATGGGGCAGTTACGAGCAGTACTTC. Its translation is CASSPPWGSYEQYF.

DNA of the CDR3: TGTGCCAGTAGGTTGGGGACCTCTGGAAACACCATATATTTT. Amino acid sequence: CASRLGTSGNTIYF. V usage is TRBV19 and J usage is TRBJ1-3, with D possibly being TRBD1 (5 bases). Germline V gene sequence: CDR1 LNHDA, CDR2 SQIVND (reference sequence). V dropped 6 bases and J dropped 0 bases, with 9 bases sitting between them. There are 14 residues in the CDR3.

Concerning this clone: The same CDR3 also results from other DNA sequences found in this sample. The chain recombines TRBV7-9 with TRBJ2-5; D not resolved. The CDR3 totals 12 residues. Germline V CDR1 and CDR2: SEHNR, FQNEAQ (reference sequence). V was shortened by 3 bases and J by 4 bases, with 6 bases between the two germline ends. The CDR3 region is CASSLAGETQYF. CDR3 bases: TGTGCCAGCAGCTTGGCTGGAGAGACCCAGTACTTC.

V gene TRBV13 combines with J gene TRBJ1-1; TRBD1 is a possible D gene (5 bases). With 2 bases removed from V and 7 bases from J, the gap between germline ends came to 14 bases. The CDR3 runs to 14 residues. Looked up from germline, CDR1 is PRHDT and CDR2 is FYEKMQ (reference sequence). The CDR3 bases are TGTGCCAGCAGCTTATCAGGGCTGACTCTTGAAGCTTTCTTT. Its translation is CASSLSGLTLEAFF.

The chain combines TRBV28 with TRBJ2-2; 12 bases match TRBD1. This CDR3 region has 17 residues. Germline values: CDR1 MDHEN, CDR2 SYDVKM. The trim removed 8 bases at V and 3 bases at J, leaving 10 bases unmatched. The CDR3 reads CASARDRGRVDTGELFF. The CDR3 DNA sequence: TGTGCCAGCGCCCGGGACAGGGGGCGAGTAGACACCGGGGAGCTGTTTTTT.

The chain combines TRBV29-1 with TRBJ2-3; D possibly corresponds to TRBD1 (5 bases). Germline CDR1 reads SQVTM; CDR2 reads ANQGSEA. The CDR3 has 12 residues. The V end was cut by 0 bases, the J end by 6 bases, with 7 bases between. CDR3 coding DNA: TGCAGCGTTGAAGAGGGGCGCGATACGCAGTATTTT. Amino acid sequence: CSVEEGRDTQYF.

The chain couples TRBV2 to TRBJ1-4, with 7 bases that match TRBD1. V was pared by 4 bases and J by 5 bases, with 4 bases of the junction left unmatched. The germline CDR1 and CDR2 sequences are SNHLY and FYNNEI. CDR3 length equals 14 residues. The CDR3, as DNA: TGTGCCAGCAGTGGAAGACAGGGAAATGAAAAACTGTTTTTT. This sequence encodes CASSGRQGNEKLFF.

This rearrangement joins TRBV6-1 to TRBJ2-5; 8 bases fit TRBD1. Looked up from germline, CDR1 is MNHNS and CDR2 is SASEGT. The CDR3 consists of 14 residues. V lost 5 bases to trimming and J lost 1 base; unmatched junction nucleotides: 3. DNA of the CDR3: TGTGCCAGCAGTCCCGGGACAGGCCAAGAGACCCAGTACTTC. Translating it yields CASSPGTGQETQYF.

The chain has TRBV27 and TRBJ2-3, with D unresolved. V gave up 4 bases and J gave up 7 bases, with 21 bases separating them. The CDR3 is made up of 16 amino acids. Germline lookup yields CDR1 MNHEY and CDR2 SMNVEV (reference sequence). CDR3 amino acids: CASSSYDVGRLNTQYF. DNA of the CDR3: TGTGCCAGCAGTTCCTACGATGTGGGCCGGCTAAATACGCAGTATTTT.

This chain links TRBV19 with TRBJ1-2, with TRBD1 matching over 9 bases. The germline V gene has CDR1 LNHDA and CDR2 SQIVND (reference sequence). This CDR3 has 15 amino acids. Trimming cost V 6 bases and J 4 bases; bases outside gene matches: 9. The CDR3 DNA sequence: TGTGCCAGTAGCCAATCGGGACAGGGACTCTATGGCTACACCTTC. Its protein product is CASSQSGQGLYGYTF.

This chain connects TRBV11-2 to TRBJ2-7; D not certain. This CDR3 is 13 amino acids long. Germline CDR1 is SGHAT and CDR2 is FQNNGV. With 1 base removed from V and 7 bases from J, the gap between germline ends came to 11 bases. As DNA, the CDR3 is TGTGCCAGCAGCTTAGTCTCAGAAATGGAGCAGTACTTC. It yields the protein CASSLVSEMEQYF. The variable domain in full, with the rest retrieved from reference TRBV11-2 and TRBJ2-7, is EAGVAQSPRYKIIEKRQSVAFWCNPISGHATLYWYQQILGQGPKLLIQFQNNGVVDDSQLPKDRFSAERLKGVDSTLKIQPAKLEDSAVYLCASSLVSEMEQYFGPGTRLTVT.

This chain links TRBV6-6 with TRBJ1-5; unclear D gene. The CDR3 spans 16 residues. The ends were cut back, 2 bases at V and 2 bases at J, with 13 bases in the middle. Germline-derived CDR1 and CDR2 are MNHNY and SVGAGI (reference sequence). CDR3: CASSYAKVIGNQPQHF. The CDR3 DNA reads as TGTGCCAGCAGTTACGCGAAGGTAATAGGCAATCAGCCCCAGCATTTT.

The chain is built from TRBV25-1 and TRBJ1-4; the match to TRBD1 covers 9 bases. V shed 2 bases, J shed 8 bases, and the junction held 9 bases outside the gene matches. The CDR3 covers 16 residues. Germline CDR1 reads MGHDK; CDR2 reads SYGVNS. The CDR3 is CASSEPSGQGGEKLFF. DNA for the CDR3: TGTGCCAGCAGTGAACCCTCGGGACAGGGCGGCGAAAAACTGTTTTTT.

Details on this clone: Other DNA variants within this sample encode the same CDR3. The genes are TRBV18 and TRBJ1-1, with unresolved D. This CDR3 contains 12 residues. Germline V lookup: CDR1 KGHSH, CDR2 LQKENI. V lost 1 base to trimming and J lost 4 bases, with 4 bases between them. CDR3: CASSPQVTEAFF. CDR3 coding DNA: TGTGCCAGCTCACCACAGGTCACTGAAGCTTTCTTT.

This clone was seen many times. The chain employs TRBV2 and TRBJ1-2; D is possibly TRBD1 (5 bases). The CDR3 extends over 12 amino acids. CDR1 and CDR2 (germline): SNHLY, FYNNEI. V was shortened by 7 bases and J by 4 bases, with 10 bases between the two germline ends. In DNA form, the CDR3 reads TGTGCCAGCACACGGGACGGCTATGGCTACACCTTC. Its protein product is CASTRDGYGYTF.

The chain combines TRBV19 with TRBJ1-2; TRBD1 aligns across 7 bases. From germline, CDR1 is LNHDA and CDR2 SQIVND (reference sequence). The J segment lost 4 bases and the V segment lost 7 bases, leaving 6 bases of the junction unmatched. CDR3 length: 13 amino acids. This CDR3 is CASTPDRPYGYTF. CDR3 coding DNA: TGTGCCAGTACCCCGGACAGGCCCTATGGCTACACCTTC.

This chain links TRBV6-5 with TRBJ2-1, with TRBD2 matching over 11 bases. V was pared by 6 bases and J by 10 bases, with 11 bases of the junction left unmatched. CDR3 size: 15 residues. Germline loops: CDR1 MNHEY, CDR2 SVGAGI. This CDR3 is CASRPGTSGGTEQFF. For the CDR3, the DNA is TGTGCCAGCAGACCCGGGACTAGCGGAGGAACGGAGCAGTTCTTC.

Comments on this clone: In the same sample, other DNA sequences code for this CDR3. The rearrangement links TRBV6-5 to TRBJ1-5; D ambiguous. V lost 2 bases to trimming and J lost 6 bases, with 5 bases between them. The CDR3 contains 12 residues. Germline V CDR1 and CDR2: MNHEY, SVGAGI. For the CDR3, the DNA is TGTGCCAGCAGTTACGCAGGTCAGCCCCAGCATTTT. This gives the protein CASSYAGQPQHF.

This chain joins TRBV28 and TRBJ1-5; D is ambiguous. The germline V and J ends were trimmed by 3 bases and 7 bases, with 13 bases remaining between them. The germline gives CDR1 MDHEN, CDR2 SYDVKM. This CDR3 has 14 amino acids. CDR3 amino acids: CASSLLGSGQPQHF. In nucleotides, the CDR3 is TGTGCCAGCAGTTTGTTGGGGTCGGGCCAGCCCCAGCATTTT.

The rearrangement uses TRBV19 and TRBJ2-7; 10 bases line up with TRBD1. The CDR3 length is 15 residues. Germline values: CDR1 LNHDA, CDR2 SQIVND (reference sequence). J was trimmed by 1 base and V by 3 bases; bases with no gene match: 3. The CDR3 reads CASSIGTGVSYEQYF. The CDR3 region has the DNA TGTGCCAGTAGTATCGGGACAGGGGTTTCCTACGAGCAGTACTTC. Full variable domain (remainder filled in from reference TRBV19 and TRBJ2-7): DGGITQSPKYLFRKEGQNVTLSCEQNLNHDAMYWYRQDPGQGLRLIYYSQIVNDFQKGDIAEGYSVSREKKESFPLTVTSAQKNPTAFYLCASSIGTGVSYEQYFGPGTRLTVT.

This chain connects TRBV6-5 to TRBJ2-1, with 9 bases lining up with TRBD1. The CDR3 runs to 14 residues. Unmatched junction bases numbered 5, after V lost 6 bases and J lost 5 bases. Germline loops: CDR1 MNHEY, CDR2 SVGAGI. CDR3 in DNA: TGTGCCAGCAGCTGGACAGGGGAACACAATGAGCAGTTCTTC. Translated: CASSWTGEHNEQFF.